The 14 T cell receptor beta chains below all came from one sample that was sequenced in a study of cytomegalovirus exposure and HLA in healthy donors. This PCR relied on a set of 60 Vbeta primers and 13 Jbeta primers. Data came from immunoSEQ multiplex PCR; TCRdb stores just in-frame clones and leaves some out. The data contain around 120,000 clones, 82% of them singletons. The sample comprised PBMCs. These TCRs come from a male donor in good health and CMV-seropositive.

This clone was seen a handful of times. The chain recombines TRBV6-4 with TRBJ2-3; 7 bases map to TRBD2. The germline V gene has CDR1 MRHNA and CDR2 SNTAGT. This CDR3 spans 16 amino acids. The J segment lost 2 bases and the V segment lost 3 bases, leaving 8 bases of the junction unmatched. CDR3 nucleotide sequence: TGTGCCAGCAGTGAGGGGCTAGCGGACACCACAGATACGCAGTATTTT. It encodes CASSEGLADTTDTQYF.

This chain links TRBV29-1 with TRBJ2-5; D might be TRBD1 (5 bases). The V gene lost 1 base and the J gene lost 1 base, with 13 bases spanning the gap. The CDR3 totals 15 residues. The germline CDR1 and CDR2 sequences are SQVTM and ANQGSEA. CDR3 coding DNA: TGCAGCGTTGAAGTGATAGGGGTCGGCCAAGAGACCCAGTACTTC. Translated: CSVEVIGVGQETQYF.

The gene calls are TRBV28 and TRBJ1-5; maybe TRBD1 (5 bases). This CDR3 spans 15 amino acids. Between the trimmed V and J ends, which lost 6 bases and 2 bases, there was a span of 14 bases. Germline lookup yields CDR1 MDHEN and CDR2 SYDVKM. CDR3 residues: CASRGGGEGNQPQHF. CDR3 bases: TGTGCCAGCAGAGGCGGGGGAGAGGGCAATCAGCCCCAGCATTTT.

CDR3 loop: CASSVTGMHYGYTF. The CDR3, as DNA: TGTGCCAGCAGTGTAACAGGGATGCACTATGGCTACACCTTC. The chain recombines TRBV25-1 with TRBJ1-2; possible D gene TRBD1, 6 bases. Trimming took off 4 bases at V and 3 bases at J, with 12 bases between the two ends. CDR1 is MGHDK, CDR2 SYGVNS, per germline. The CDR3 is 14 amino acids.

The chain uses TRBV28 and TRBJ1-5; no firm D call. The CDR3 spans 11 residues. Between the trimmed V and J ends, which lost 5 bases and 9 bases, there was a span of 8 bases. Germline V CDR1 and CDR2: MDHEN, SYDVKM. DNA for the CDR3: TGTGCCAGCAGTACAGCACGGCCCCAGCATTTT. This translates into CASSTARPQHF.

Written as DNA, the CDR3 is TGTGCCAGTACCCCCGGGACTAGCGGCCTCAATGAGCAGTTCTTC. This encodes CASTPGTSGLNEQFF. This chain connects TRBV19 to TRBJ2-1; 11 nucleotides line up with TRBD2. The CDR3 covers 15 residues. Trimming removed 7 bases from V and 6 bases from J; junction bases left unmatched: 8. Per germline, CDR1 LNHDA and CDR2 SQIVND (reference sequence).

The rearrangement joins TRBV5-6 to TRBJ1-5; 8 bases are shared with TRBD1. Germline CDR1 and CDR2: SGHDT and YYEEEE. This CDR3 comprises 16 residues. V lost 1 base, J lost 1 base, and 4 bases stayed unmatched. CDR3 DNA sequence: TGTGCCAGCAGCTTGTACGGGACAGGCAGCAATCAGCCCCAGCATTTT. Its protein is CASSLYGTGSNQPQHF.

The genes are TRBV7-3 and TRBJ2-1; weak D call: TRBD2 (5 bases). Germline V gene sequence: CDR1 SGHTA, CDR2 FQGTGA. The CDR3 length is 14 residues. Trimming stripped 4 bases from V and 11 bases from J, with 18 bases between. CDR3 DNA: TGTGCCAGCAGCTACTCCCCGGGTCCGACTAAGCAGTTCTTC. This translates into CASSYSPGPTKQFF.

The V call is TRBV4-3, the J call TRBJ1-6; 8 bases align to TRBD1. The CDR3 runs 15 residues. Germline V gene data show CDR1 as LGHNA and CDR2 as YSLEER. The ends lost 1 base at V and 9 bases at J; junction bases unmatched: 5. CDR3 sequence reads: CASSQVDREGSPLHF. CDR3 nucleotide sequence: TGCGCCAGCAGCCAAGTGGACAGGGAAGGTTCACCCCTCCACTTT.

The J gene is TRBJ2-7, the V gene TRBV15; 13 bases are shared with TRBD2. CDR3 size: 14 residues. V was pared by 6 bases and J by 4 bases, with 3 bases of the junction left unmatched. In germline, CDR1 is LNHNV, CDR2 YYDKDF (reference sequence). The CDR3 nucleotides are TGTGCCACCAGGCAACTAGCGGGAGGGTACGAGCAGTACTTC. Translation gives CATRQLAGGYEQYF.

The chain couples TRBV19 to TRBJ1-1; the match to TRBD1 covers 7 bases. The junction had 13 bases not matched to a gene; V was cut back by 5 bases and J by 1 base. CDR3 length equals 17 residues. The germline gives CDR1 LNHDA, CDR2 SQIVND (reference sequence). The CDR3 here is CASSPWTGLLSNTEAFF. Written as DNA, the CDR3 is TGTGCCAGTAGTCCGTGGACAGGCCTCCTTTCGAACACTGAAGCTTTCTTT.

The V gene is TRBV4-2, the J gene TRBJ2-4; D is unclear. Germline V gene lookup returns CDR1 LGHNA and CDR2 YNFKEQ. CDR3 length: 14 amino acids. Trimming cost V 1 base and J 5 bases, with 9 bases left between them. The CDR3: CASSQVVEENIQYF. CDR3 coding DNA: TGTGCCAGCAGCCAAGTGGTAGAAGAAAACATTCAGTACTTC.

This chain uses TRBV7-9 with TRBJ1-1; D gene uncertain. Germline V gene lookup returns CDR1 SEHNR and CDR2 FQNEAQ (reference sequence). The V and J ends lost 2 bases and 4 bases respectively, with 14 bases between them. The CDR3 spans 15 residues. The CDR3 DNA follows: TGTGCCAGCAGCTTAAACCCGCCAGAAATCACTGAAGCTTTCTTT. Protein: CASSLNPPEITEAFF. Supplemented by reference TRBV7-9 and TRBJ1-1, the full variable domain reads DTGVSQNPRHKITKRGQNVTFRCDPISEHNRLYWYRQTLGQGPEFLTYFQNEAQLEKSRLLSDRFSAERPKGSFSTLEIQRTEQGDSAMYLCASSLNPPEITEAFFGQGTRLTVV.

This clone was counted a few times. The chain combines TRBV7-2 with TRBJ1-1, with D possibly matching TRBD1 (5 bases). V gave up 1 base and J gave up 3 bases, with 12 bases separating them. The CDR3 totals 15 residues. The germline V gene encodes CDR1 SGHTA and CDR2 FQGNSA. The CDR3 spells CASSLEGDWDTEAFF. DNA for the CDR3: TGTGCCAGCAGCTTAGAAGGGGATTGGGACACTGAAGCTTTCTTT.